This T cell receptor (beta chain) was obtained from a study of long-term antiretroviral therapy in people with HIV (dated by TCRdb to 2021 to 2024). Some background on the complete study: The earliest samples were collected about a decade before the 2015 WHO recommendation for immediate ART, when ART was typically delayed until CD4 counts fell. Whether ART initiation and durable HIV suppression were associated with changes in peripheral blood TRB repertoire composition and diversity was tested in a retrospective serial study. A total of roughly 180 cryopreserved PBMC samples were contributed to the cohort by 30 adults with confirmed HIV infection, with samples collected serially over a mean of approximately six years (range 1-12). Of the 30 to 35 participants with HIV, some 12 were female. No cross-contamination during QIAcube processing turned up in test extractions that ran a monoclonal T-cell line alongside 33 polyclonal samples. Points the paper makes about the study in general: Expanded TRB clones identified before ART initiation dominated the repertoire across all time points, though the dominance fluctuated and decreased in many PLHIV after ART. A significant increase in TRB diversity was found to be associated with ART initiation, although TRB diversity was observed to remain significantly below that of transplant donor controls even after long-term ART. Narrower CDR3 length ranges were observed in HIV repertoires than in controls, and an antigen-experienced repertoire with only a slight naive shift after ART was suggested by the network structure. Since PBMC availability was limited, sequencing covered only the TCR beta chain, with no alpha chain pairing. Samples dated from the mid-2000s to the late 2010s, and the ART regimens used may be less effective than current ones. Inferences about post-ART repertoire changes are limited because no data were available on ART adherence, viral resistance or therapy changes. Unsorted PBMC were profiled instead of sorted CD4+ and CD8+ T cells because pre-ART samples had limited cell numbers.

To be included, a participant needed at least one PBMC sample from before ART initiation plus at least two post-ART samples. All participants with HIV were treated in the United States of America. Cryopreserved samples of about 0.95-11 million PBMC were thawed and washed before DNA extraction. At the time of the earliest PBMC sample, participants with HIV were aged between about 23 and 54 years. Each participant contributed PBMC samples from 1-4 timepoints before ART initiation and 2-8 timepoints after ART initiation, with a median of 7 samples. Serial HIV viral load, CD4+ T-cell count, ART history and demographic data were obtained for every participant. A Qiagen kit on a QIAcube was used to extract genomic DNA from unsorted PBMC, with samples processed in batches of 12. V drops 10 bases and J drops 8 bases, leaving 24 bases in between. As encoded in the germline V gene, CDR1 is MNHNS while CDR2 is SASEGT. The CDR3 spans 15 residues, from the cysteine through the phenylalanine. Only the CDR3 DNA stays, 45 bases, in frame from base 1.

The immunoSEQ hsTCRB v3.0 assay was used at survey level resolution for TRB variable region sequencing. A depth of roughly 40,000-55,000 T-cell genomes per sample was targeted for TRB sequencing. TRB libraries were pooled and sequenced on an Illumina MiSeq using a v3 150-cycle kit. Per the authors' processing: Repertoire analysis was run in R within a reproducible Nextflow workflow that covered QC, data transformation and analysis. Custom analyses were implemented in LymphoSeq2, an R package for AIRR-Seq data exploration. After excluding a handful of samples that yielded fewer than 5000 total TRB sequences, under 200 HIV repertoires remained for analysis. Among the roughly 200 retained HIV repertoires, 55 to 65 were collected before ART initiation and 120 to 140 were collected after ART initiation. Repertoires were downsampled to 5000 TRB nucleotide sequences, with summary statistics averaged over 100 downsampling iterations. TRB sequences were retained for analysis only if CDR3 regions of at least seven amino acids were present. A Shannon entropy-derived clonality score and the Gini coefficient were used to measure diversity. In the repertoire networks, any two of the top 5000 CDR3 amino acid sequences were linked whenever the two sequences differed by an edit distance of one. For TRB CDR3 amino acid sequences, GLIPH2 was used to predict antigen specificity groups and MHC restriction. To flag known CMV, EBV, HIV or tissue antigen associations, CDR3 amino acid sequences were matched against VDJdb and McPAS-TCR. Pre-ART, post-ART and control groups were compared with Wilcoxon signed-rank tests and Holm-Bonferroni correction. The table comes from immuneACCESS by way of TCRdb, which keeps in-frame sequences with V and J called. Part of the clones is missing from these tables; in studies checked, under half for an unresolved V gene and the rest for unknown reasons. V and J calls and clone size are given by that table; D and trimming were obtained from the DNA. The sample has approximately 17,000 clones on record, 76% of them singletons. The top ten constitute approximately 16% of the sample.

A note on this clone: Its antigen is currently not known. Per-nucleotide qualities are absent, and no much larger clonotype sits a single base away.

Rearrangement joined TRBV6-1 to TRBJ2-1; the D match is possibly TRBD1 or TRBD2, with 5 bases aligned in each. The specimen comprised unsorted PBMCs, sampled around 2.4 years before starting antiretroviral therapy. The sequence derives from a woman aged 50 to 60 with HIV. The CDR3 region has the sequence CATRRAGKTWDEQFF. DNA sequence: TGTGCCACCCGGCGGGCAGGGAAAACTTGGGATGAGCAGTTCTTC.